In this sample, the clone carrying this TCR beta chain turned up a few times. Its specificity is not known. These data belong to a study of identical twins. There are 13 residues in the CDR3. Trimming stripped 1 base from V and 12 bases from J, with 13 bases between. Germline V gene data show CDR1 as SGHDN and CDR2 as FVKESK. MiXCR was run by TCRdb on the 5' RACE reads, yielding one entry per CDR3 protein. This table holds hundreds of thousands of distinct CDR3 sequences, 5.5% to 6.5% found once. Study-level results: Where beta out-of-frame sequences were concerned, excess twin sharing was weaker.

Source material: naive T cells sorted from blood. V is TRBV14 and J is TRBJ2-1; D gene uncertain. The receptor was derived from a man aged 18 to 29 in good health. The CDR3 protein is CASSQGAAAWQFF. CDR3 coding DNA: TGTGCCAGCAGCCAAGGCGCGGCGGCCTGGCAGTTCTTC.